Sequencing of this T cell receptor beta chain was carried out in a study of CD8+ T cells in alopecia areata. Study outcomes and limitations: Higher clonality than in normal scalp was seen in lesional scalp, especially alopecia totalis/universalis.

Turning to this clone: What it recognizes is unknown.

There are 14 residues in the CDR3. V gave up 0 bases and J gave up 7 bases, with 10 bases separating them. Extracted RNA was reverse transcribed into cDNA, the sequencing template. Repertoires were generated with immunoSEQ multiplex PCR, while TCRdb's copy carries only in-frame clones and drops some. In the table there are roughly 100,000 clones, around three fifths of which are singletons. V and J are TRBV23-1 and TRBJ1-5, with D possibly matching TRBD1 (5 bases). TRBV23-1 is placed among ORFs of uncertain function. The origin of this receptor is a human donor in good health. Sequenced input: CD4+ T cells sorted from blood. DNA for the CDR3: TGCGCCAGCAGTCAATCGCAGGGTGGACAGCCCCAGCATTTT. Its translation: CASSQSQGGQPQHF.